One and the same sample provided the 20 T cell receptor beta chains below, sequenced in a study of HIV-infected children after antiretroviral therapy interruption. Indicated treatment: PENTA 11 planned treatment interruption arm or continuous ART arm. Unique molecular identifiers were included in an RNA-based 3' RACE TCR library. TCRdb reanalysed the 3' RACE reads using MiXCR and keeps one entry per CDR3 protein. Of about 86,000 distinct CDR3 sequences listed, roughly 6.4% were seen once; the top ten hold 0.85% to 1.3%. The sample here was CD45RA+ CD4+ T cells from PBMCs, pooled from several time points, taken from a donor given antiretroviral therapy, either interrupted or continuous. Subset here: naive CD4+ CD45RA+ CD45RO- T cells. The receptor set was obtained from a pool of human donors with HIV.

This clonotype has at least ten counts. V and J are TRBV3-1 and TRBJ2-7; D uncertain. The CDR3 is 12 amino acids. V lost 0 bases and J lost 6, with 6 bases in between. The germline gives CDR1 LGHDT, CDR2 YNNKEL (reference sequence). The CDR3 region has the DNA TGTGCCAGCAGCCAAGAGGACCTCGAGCAGTACTTC. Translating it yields CASSQEDLEQYF.

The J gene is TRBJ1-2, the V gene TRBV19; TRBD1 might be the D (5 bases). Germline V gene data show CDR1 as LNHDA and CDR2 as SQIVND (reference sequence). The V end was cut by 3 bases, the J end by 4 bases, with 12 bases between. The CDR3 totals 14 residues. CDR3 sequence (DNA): TGTGCCAGTAGTATCAGCAGGGAAGCCTATGGCTACACCTTC. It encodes CASSISREAYGYTF.

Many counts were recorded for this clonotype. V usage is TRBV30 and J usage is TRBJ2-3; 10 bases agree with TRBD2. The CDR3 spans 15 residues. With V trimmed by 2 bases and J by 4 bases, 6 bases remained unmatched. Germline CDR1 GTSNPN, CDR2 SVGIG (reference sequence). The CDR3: CAWSPGLATPDTQYF. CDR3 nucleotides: TGTGCCTGGAGTCCGGGACTAGCGACCCCAGATACGCAGTATTTT.

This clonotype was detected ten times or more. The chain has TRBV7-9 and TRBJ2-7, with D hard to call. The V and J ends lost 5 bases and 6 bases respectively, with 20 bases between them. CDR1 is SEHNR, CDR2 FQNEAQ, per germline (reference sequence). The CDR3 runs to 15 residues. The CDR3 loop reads CASSPLGGSFGEQYF. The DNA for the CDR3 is TGTGCCAGCAGCCCCCTGGGCGGTTCCTTCGGCGAGCAGTACTTC.

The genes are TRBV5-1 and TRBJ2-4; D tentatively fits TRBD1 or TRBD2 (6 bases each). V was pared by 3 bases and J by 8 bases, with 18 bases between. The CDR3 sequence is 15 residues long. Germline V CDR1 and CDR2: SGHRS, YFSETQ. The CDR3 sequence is CASSWGARAEDIQYF. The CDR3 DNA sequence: TGCGCCAGCAGCTGGGGGGCAAGGGCGGAAGACATTCAGTACTTC.

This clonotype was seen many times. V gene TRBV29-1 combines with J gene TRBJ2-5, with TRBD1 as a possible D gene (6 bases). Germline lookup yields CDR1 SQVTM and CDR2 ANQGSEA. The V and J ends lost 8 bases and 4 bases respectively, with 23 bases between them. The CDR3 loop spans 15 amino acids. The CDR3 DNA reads TGCAGCTGGCTCGGGTCGAGGGGGATAGGAGAGACCCAGTACTTC. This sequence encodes CSWLGSRGIGETQYF.

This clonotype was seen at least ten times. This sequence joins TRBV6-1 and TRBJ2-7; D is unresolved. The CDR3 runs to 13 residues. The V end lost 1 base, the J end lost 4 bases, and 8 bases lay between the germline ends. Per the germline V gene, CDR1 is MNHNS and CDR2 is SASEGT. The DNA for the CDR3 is TGTGCCAGCAGTGAAGTGGGCGGATACGAGCAGTACTTC. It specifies CASSEVGGYEQYF.

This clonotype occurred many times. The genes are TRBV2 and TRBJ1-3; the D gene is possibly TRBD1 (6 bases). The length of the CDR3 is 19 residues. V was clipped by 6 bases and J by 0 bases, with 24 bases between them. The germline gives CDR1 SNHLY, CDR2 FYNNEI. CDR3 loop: CASSPRNLRGNPSGNTIYF. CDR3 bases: TGTGCCAGCAGCCCTAGAAACCTCAGGGGAAATCCCTCTGGAAACACCATATATTTT.

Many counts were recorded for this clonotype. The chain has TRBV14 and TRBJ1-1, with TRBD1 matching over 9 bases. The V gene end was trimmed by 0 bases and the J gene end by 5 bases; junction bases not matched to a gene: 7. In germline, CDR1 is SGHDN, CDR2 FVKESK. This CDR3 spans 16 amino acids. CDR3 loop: CASSQELQGARTEAFF. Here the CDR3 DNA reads TGTGCCAGCAGCCAAGAACTACAGGGGGCCAGAACTGAAGCTTTCTTT.

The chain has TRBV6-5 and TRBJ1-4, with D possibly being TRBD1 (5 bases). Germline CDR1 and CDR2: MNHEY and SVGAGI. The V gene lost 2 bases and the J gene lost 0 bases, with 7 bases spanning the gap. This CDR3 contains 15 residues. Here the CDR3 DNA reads TGTGCCAGCAGTTACCAGACAGCAACTAATGAAAAACTGTTTTTT. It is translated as CASSYQTATNEKLFF.

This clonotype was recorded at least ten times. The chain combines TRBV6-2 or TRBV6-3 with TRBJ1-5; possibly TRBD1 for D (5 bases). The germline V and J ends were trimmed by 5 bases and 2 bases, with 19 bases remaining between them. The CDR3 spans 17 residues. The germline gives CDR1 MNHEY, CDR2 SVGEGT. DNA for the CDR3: TGTGCCAGCAGTCTCGTTACCTACGGAGGGGGCAATCAGCCCCAGCATTTT. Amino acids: CASSLVTYGGGNQPQHF.

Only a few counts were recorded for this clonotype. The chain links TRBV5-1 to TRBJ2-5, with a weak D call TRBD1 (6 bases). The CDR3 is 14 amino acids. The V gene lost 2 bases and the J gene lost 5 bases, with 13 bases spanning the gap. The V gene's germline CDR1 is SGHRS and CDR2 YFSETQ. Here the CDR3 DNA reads TGCGCCAGCAGCTTAGACAGGTCGGCCGAGACCCAGTACTTC. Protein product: CASSLDRSAETQYF.

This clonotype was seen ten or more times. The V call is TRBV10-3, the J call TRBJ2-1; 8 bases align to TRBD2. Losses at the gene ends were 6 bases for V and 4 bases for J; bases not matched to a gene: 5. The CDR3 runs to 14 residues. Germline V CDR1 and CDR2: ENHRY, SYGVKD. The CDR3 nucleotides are TGTGCCATCAGGCAAAGCGGGGGATACAATGAGCAGTTCTTC. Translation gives CAIRQSGGYNEQFF.

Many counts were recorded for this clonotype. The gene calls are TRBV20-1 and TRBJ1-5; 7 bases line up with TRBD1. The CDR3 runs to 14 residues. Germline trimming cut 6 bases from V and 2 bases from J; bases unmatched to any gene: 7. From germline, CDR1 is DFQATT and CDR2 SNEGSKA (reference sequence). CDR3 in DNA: TGCAGTGCCCTGAACAGGGGTGGCAATCAGCCCCAGCATTTT. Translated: CSALNRGGNQPQHF.

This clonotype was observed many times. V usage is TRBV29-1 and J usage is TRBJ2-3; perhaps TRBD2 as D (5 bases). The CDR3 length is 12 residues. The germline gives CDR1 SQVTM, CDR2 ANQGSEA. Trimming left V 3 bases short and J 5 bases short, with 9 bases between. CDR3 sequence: CSVDSEGDTQYF. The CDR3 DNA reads TGCAGCGTTGATAGCGAGGGAGATACGCAGTATTTT.

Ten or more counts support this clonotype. The CDR3 is CASSKRSGVVHGYTF. CDR3 nucleotides: TGTGCCAGCAGCAAAAGATCGGGGGTCGTGCATGGCTACACCTTC. The rearrangement uses TRBV21-1 and TRBJ1-2; the D call of TRBD1 is as the table states it, not checked on the DNA. TRBV21-1 is listed as a pseudogene. This CDR3 is built from 15 residues.

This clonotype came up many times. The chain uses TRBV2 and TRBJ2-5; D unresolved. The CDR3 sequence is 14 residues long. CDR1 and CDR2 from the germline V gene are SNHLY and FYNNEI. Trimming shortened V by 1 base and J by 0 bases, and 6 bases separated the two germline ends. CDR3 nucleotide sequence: TGTGCCAGCAGTGAAGACCAGGACCAAGAGACCCAGTACTTC. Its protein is CASSEDQDQETQYF. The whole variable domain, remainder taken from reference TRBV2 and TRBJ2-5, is EPEVTQTPSHQVTQMGQEVILRCVPISNHLYFYWYRQILGQKVEFLVSFYNNEISEKSEIFDDQFSVERPDGSNFTLKIRSTKLEDSAMYFCASSEDQDQETQYFGPGTRLLVL.

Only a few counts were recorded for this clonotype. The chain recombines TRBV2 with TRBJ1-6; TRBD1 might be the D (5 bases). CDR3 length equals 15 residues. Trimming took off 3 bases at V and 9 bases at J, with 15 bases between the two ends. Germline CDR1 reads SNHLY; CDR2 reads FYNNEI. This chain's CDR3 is CASSEVGQGGSPLHF. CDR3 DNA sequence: TGTGCCAGCAGTGAGGTTGGGCAGGGTGGTTCACCCCTCCACTTT.

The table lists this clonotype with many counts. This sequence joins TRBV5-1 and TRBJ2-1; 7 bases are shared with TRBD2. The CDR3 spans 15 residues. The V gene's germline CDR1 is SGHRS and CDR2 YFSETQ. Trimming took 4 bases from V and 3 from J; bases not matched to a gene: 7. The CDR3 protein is CASSPTLAVYNEQFF. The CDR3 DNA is TGCGCCAGCAGCCCTACCCTAGCGGTCTACAATGAGCAGTTCTTC.

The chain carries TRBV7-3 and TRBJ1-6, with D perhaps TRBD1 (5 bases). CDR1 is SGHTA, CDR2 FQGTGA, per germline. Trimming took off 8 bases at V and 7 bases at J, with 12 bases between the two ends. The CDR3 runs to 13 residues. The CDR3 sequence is CASAGQANSPLHF. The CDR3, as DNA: TGTGCCAGCGCAGGACAAGCAAATTCACCCCTCCACTTT.